Below are 10 T cell receptor beta chains sequenced from a single sample in a study of shared clonotypes between healthy human individuals. CD45RO-negative cells were positively selected for CCR7, leaving out terminally differentiated effector memory CD45RA+ cells. Libraries were prepared by immunoSEQ multiplex PCR; TCRdb keeps only in-frame clonotypes and omits some of them. The data show around 560,000 clones, 85% to 95% seen once. What was sequenced was naive CD8+ T cells sorted from blood. The receptor set was obtained from a woman aged 25 to 39 in good health.

This clone was counted only a few times. The V gene is TRBV4-2, the J gene TRBJ2-7, with 12 bases identical to TRBD2. Germline V gene data show CDR1 as LGHNA and CDR2 as YNFKEQ. V gave up 0 bases and J gave up 0 bases; unmatched junction bases: 3. The CDR3 consists of 17 residues. The chain's CDR3 is CASSQDWTSGASYEQYF. The DNA of the CDR3 is TGTGCCAGCAGCCAAGACTGGACTAGCGGGGCCTCCTACGAGCAGTACTTC.

The V and J genes are TRBV6-5 and TRBJ1-4; 8 bases agree with TRBD1. With 6 bases clipped from V and 8 bases from J, the junction kept 8 bases outside the gene matches. Germline values: CDR1 MNHEY, CDR2 SVGAGI. This CDR3 is 14 amino acids long. The CDR3 region is CASSPGGPSEKLFF. In DNA form, the CDR3 reads TGTGCCAGCAGCCCAGGGGGCCCATCAGAAAAACTGTTTTTT.

This chain joins TRBV10-2 and TRBJ2-3; D unclear. Germline CDR1 and CDR2: WSHSY and SAAADI. Trimming cost V 4 bases and J 2 bases, with 7 bases left between them. The CDR3 sequence is 13 residues long. The chain's CDR3 is CASSALPTDTQYF. The CDR3 DNA sequence: TGCGCCAGCAGTGCACTACCCACAGATACGCAGTATTTT.

The chain employs TRBV25-1 and TRBJ2-7; 7 nucleotides match TRBD1. The germline V gene encodes CDR1 MGHDK and CDR2 SYGVNS. J gave up 2 bases and V 7 bases, and 20 bases lay outside the gene matches. The CDR3 spans 18 residues. Here the CDR3 reads CASTGSRGKGKKTYEQYF. CDR3 DNA: TGTGCCAGCACAGGATCCAGGGGGAAAGGAAAAAAAACCTACGAGCAGTACTTC.

V usage is TRBV5-4 and J usage is TRBJ2-7, with 8 bases lining up with TRBD1. The V segment lost 4 bases and the J segment 10 bases; nucleotides outside the gene matches: 16. The CDR3 has 15 amino acids. Germline-derived CDR1 and CDR2 are SGHNT and YYREEE (reference sequence). CDR3 nucleotides: TGTGCCAGCAGCCAAGTCGCCGGGACAGGTGACCTTCAGTACTTC. Translating it yields CASSQVAGTGDLQYF.

The rearrangement uses TRBV27 and TRBJ2-7; 9 bases line up with TRBD2. The J segment lost 5 bases and the V segment lost 5 bases, leaving 7 bases of the junction unmatched. This CDR3 contains 14 residues. Germline V CDR1 and CDR2: MNHEY, SMNVEV (reference sequence). CDR3 loop: CASSALGLADEQYF. In DNA, the CDR3 is TGTGCCAGCAGTGCCCTGGGACTAGCAGACGAGCAGTACTTC.

V is TRBV27 and J is TRBJ2-7, with 9 bases lining up with TRBD1. This CDR3 has 13 amino acids. CDR1 and CDR2 (germline): MNHEY, SMNVEV (reference sequence). Trimming took 5 bases from V and 13 from J; bases not matched to a gene: 12. The CDR3 bases are TGTGCCAGCAGTAGAGGGGACAGGGATTCCCCCTACTTC. It specifies CASSRGDRDSPYF.

This chain joins TRBV29-1 and TRBJ2-7; perhaps TRBD2 as D (6 bases). The V gene's germline CDR1 is SQVTM and CDR2 ANQGSEA. V lost 4 bases and J lost 3, with 10 bases in between. The CDR3 extends over 12 amino acids. CDR3 nucleotides: TGCAGCGTTGGACGGGAGAACTACGAGCAGTACTTC. Amino acid sequence: CSVGRENYEQYF.

The gene calls are TRBV9 and TRBJ2-7; TRBD1 might be the D (5 bases). Trimming removed 0 bases at V and 6 bases at J, with 16 bases between. CDR1 and CDR2 (germline): SGDLS, YYNGEE. The CDR3 is 15 amino acids. The chain's CDR3 is CASSVGGQGPSEQYF. CDR3 sequence (DNA): TGTGCCAGCAGCGTAGGTGGGCAGGGCCCCAGCGAGCAGTACTTC. Full variable domain (missing parts from reference TRBV9 and TRBJ2-7): DSGVTQTPKHLITATGQRVTLRCSPRSGDLSVYWYQQSLDQGLQFLIQYYNGEERAKGNILERFSAQQFPDLHSELNLSSLELGDSALYFCASSVGGQGPSEQYFGPGTRLTVT.

The chain couples TRBV28 to TRBJ2-7; 7 bases are a match to TRBD1. Germline CDR1 is MDHEN and CDR2 is SYDVKM. The CDR3 consists of 16 residues. The V gene end was trimmed by 2 bases and the J gene end by 3 bases; junction bases not matched to a gene: 10. CDR3 bases: TGTGCCAGCAGTTTAATACAGGGGTTGAAGCTCTACGAGCAGTACTTC. Translation gives CASSLIQGLKLYEQYF.